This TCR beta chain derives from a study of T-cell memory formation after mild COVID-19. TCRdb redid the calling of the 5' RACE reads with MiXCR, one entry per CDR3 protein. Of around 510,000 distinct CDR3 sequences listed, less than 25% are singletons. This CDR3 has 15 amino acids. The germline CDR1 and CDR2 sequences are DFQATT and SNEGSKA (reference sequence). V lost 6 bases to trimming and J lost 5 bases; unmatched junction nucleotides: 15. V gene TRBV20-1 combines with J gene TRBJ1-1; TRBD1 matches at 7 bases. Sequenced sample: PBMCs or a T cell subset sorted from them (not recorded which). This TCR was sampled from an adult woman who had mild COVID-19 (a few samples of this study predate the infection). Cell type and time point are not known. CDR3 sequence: CSAATRQGIKTEAFF. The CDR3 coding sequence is TGCAGTGCCGCCACTCGACAGGGTATTAAGACTGAAGCTTTCTTT.